Sequencing of this T cell receptor (beta chain) was carried out in a study of CD8+ T cells in alopecia areata. Study-level background: Tofacitinib lasted 6 to 18 months, then 6 months off drug. Whole-study findings and limits: Lesional scalp, notably in alopecia totalis/universalis, had clonality above that of normal scalp.

The ends were cut back, 3 bases at V and 1 base at J, with 13 bases in the middle. CDR3 length: 16 amino acids. CDR1 is LNHDA and CDR2 is SQIVND in the germline V gene (reference sequence). Points on this clone: Its antigen is as yet unknown.

Sequencing relied on a cDNA template that was reverse transcribed from extracted RNA. Clones were sequenced by immunoSEQ multiplex PCR, and TCRdb holds only the in-frame ones, with some missing. The sample has 170,000 or so clones, 63% seen once. This clonotype was obtained from a human donor with alopecia areata. The chain joins TRBV19 to TRBJ2-4; D may match TRBD1 or TRBD2 (5 bases each). This material consisted of CD4+ T cells sorted from blood, taken at week 0. Here the CDR3 reads CASSIGGAAAKNIQYF. For the CDR3, the DNA is TGTGCCAGTAGTATTGGGGGTGCGGCGGCCAAAAACATTCAGTACTTC.